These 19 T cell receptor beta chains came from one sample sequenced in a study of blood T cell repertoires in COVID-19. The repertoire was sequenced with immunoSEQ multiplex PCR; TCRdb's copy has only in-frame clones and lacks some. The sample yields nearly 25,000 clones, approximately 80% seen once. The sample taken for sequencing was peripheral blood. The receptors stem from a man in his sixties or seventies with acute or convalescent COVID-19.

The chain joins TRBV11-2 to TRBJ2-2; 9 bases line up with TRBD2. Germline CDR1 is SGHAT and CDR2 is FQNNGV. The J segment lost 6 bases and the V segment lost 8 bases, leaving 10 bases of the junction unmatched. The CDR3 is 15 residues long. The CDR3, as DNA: TGTGCCAGCCGTAGCTTGTCTAGCGGGGCCGGGGAGCTGTTTTTT. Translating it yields CASRSLSSGAGELFF. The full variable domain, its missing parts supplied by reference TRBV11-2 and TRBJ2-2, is EAGVAQSPRYKIIEKRQSVAFWCNPISGHATLYWYQQILGQGPKLLIQFQNNGVVDDSQLPKDRFSAERLKGVDSTLKIQPAKLEDSAVYLCASRSLSSGAGELFFGEGSRLTVL.

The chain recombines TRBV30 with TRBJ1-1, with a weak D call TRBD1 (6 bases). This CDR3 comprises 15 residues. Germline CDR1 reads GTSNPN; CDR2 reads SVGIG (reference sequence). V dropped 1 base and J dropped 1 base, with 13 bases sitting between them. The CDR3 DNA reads TGTGCCTGGAGTGCCCCGGACAGAACGAACACTGAAGCTTTCTTT. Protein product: CAWSAPDRTNTEAFF.

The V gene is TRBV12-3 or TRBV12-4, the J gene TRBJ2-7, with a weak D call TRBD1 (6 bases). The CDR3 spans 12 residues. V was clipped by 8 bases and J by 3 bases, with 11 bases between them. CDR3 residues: CASGPGDYEQYF. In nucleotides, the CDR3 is TGTGCCAGCGGGCCAGGGGACTACGAGCAGTACTTC.

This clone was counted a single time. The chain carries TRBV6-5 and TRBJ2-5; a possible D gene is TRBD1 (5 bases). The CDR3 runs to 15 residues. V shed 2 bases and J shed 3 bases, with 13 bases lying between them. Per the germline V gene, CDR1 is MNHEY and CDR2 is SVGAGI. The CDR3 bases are TGTGCCAGCAGTTACGGGTTCGGCAGGGAAGAGACCCAGTACTTC. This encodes CASSYGFGREETQYF.

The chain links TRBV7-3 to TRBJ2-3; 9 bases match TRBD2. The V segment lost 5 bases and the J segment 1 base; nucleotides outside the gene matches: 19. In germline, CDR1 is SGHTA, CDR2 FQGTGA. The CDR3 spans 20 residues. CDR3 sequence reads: CASSPGVAGVPGFGTDTQYF. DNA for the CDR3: TGTGCCAGCAGCCCGGGAGTAGCGGGGGTCCCGGGCTTCGGCACAGATACGCAGTATTTT.

CDR3 region: CASRTQGVYEQYF. CDR3 nucleotides: TGTGCCAGCAGGACCCAGGGGGTCTACGAGCAGTACTTC. The chain joins TRBV7-2 to TRBJ2-7; 7 nucleotides agree with TRBD1. The CDR3 consists of 13 residues. The germline V gene has CDR1 SGHTA and CDR2 FQGNSA. Trimming cost V 6 bases and J 3 bases; bases outside gene matches: 5.

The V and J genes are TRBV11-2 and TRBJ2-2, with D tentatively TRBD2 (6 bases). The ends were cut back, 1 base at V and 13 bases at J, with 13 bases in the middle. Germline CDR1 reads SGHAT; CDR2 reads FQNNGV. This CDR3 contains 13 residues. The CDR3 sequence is CASSLGYGGLLFF. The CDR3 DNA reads TGTGCCAGCAGCTTAGGGTACGGAGGGTTGCTGTTTTTT.

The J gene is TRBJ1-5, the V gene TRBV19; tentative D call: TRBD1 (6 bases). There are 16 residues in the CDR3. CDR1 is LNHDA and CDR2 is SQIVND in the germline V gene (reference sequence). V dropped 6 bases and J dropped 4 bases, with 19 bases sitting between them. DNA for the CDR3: TGTGCCAGTAGCGGGGAGGGGGGGCAGTGGAATCAGCCCCAGCATTTT. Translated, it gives CASSGEGGQWNQPQHF. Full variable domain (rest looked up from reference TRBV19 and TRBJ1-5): DGGITQSPKYLFRKEGQNVTLSCEQNLNHDAMYWYRQDPGQGLRLIYYSQIVNDFQKGDIAEGYSVSREKKESFPLTVTSAQKNPTAFYLCASSGEGGQWNQPQHFGDGTRLSIL.

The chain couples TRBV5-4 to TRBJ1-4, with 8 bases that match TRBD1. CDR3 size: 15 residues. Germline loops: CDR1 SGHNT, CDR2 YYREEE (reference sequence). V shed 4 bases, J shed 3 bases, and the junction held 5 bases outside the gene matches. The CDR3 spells CASSPQGAPNEKLFF. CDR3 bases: TGTGCCAGCAGCCCCCAGGGGGCACCTAATGAAAAACTGTTTTTT. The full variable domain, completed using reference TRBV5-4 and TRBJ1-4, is ETGVTQSPTHLIKTRGQQVTLRCSSQSGHNTVSWYQQALGQGPQFIFQYYREEENGRGNFPPRFSGLQFPNYSSELNVNALELDDSALYLCASSPQGAPNEKLFFGSGTQLSVL.

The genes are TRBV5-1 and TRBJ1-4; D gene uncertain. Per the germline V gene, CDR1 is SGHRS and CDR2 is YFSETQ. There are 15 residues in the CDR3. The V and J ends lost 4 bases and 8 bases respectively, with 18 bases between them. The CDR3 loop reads CASSPGGHFGEKLFF. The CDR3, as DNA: TGCGCCAGCAGCCCTGGCGGCCATTTCGGAGAAAAACTGTTTTTT.

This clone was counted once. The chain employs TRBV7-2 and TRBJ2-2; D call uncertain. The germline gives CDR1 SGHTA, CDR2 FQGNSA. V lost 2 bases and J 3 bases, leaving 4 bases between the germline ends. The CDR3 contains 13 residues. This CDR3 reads CASSLSYTGELFF. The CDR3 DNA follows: TGTGCCAGCAGCTTATCGTACACCGGGGAGCTGTTTTTT.

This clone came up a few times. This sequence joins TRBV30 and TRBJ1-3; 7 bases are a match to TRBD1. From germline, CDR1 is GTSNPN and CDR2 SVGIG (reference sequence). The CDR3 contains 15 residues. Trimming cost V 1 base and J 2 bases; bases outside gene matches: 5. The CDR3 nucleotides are TGTGCCTGGAGTGGGCAGGGGGTACCTGGAAACACCATATATTTT. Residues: CAWSGQGVPGNTIYF.

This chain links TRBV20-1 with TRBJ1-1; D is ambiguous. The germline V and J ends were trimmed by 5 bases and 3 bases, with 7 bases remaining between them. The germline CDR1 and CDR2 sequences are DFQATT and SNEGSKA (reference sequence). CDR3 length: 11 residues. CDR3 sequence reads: CSALSDTEAFF. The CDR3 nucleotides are TGCAGTGCTTTGTCGGACACTGAAGCTTTCTTT.

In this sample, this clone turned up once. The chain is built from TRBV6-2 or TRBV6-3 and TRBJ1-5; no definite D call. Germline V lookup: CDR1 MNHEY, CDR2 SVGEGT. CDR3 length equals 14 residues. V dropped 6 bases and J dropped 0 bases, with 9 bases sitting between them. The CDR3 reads CASSLQSSNQPQHF. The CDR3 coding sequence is TGTGCCAGCAGCCTACAGTCTAGCAATCAGCCCCAGCATTTT.

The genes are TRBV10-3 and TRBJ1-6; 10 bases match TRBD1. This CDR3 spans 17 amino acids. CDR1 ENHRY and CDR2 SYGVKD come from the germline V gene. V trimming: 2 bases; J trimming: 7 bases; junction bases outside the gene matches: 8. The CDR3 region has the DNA TGTGCCATCAGTGAGCGGGACAGGGGCGATCTCAATTCACCCCTCCACTTT. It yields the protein CAISERDRGDLNSPLHF.

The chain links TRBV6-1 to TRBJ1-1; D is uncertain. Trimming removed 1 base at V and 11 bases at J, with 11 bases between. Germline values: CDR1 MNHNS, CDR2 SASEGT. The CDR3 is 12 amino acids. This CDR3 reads CASSEGRVRAFF. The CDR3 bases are TGTGCCAGCAGTGAAGGGAGGGTGCGTGCTTTCTTT.

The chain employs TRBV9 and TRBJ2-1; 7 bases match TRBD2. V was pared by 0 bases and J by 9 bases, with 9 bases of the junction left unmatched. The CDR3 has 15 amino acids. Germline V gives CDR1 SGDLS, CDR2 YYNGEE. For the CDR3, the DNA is TGTGCCAGCAGCGTAGATCGGAGCGGGATAGGTGAGCAGTTCTTC. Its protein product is CASSVDRSGIGEQFF.

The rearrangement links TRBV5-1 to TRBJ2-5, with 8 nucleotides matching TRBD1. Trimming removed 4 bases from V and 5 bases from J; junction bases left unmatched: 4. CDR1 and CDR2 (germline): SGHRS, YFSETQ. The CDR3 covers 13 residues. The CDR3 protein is CASSAGGEETQYF. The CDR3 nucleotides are TGCGCCAGCAGCGCAGGGGGCGAGGAGACCCAGTACTTC.

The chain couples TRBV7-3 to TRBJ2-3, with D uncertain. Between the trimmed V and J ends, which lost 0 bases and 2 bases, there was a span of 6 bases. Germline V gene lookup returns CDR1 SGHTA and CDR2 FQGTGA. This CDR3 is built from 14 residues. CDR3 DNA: TGTGCCAGCAGCTTAACCACTGCCACAGATACGCAGTATTTT. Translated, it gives CASSLTTATDTQYF.